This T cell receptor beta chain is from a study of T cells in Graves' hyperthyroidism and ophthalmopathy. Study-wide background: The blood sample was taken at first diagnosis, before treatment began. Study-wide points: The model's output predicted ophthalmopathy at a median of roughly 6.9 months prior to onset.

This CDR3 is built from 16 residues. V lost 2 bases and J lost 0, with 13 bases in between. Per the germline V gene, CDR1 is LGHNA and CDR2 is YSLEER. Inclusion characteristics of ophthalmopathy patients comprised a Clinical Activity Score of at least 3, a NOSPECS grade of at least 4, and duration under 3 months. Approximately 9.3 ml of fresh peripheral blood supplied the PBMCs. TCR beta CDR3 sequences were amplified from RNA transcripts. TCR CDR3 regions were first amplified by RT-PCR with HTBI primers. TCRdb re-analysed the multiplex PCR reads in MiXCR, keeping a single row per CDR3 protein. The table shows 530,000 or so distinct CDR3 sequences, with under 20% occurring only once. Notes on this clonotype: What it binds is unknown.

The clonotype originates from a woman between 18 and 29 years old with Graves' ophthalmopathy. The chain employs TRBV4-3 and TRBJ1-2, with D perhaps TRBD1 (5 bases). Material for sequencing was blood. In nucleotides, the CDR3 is TGCGCCAGCAGCCAAACCGGGACGAAATCTAACTATGGCTACACCTTC. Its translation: CASSQTGTKSNYGYTF.